The source of this T cell receptor beta chain is a study of T cell repertoires in cytomegalovirus infection. Study summary: Indications of both CMV infection and matching HLA type were provided by public TCR beta signatures. Notes on the study in general: HLA-C-restricted TCR beta clonotypes specific for CMV led the ex vivo response.

TCRdb re-called the reads through MiXCR, storing one row per CDR3 protein. The profile shows around 900,000 distinct CDR3 sequences, around 31% of them singletons. The germline V gene has CDR1 LGHNT and CDR2 FRNRAP. Trimming shortened V by 3 bases and J by 6 bases, and 12 bases separated the two germline ends. The CDR3 has 14 amino acids. This clonotype has a handful of counts. Its specificity is unknown. This specimen was cultured CD8+ T cells from PBMCs, taken from culture after CMV antigen stimulation. The chain carries TRBV12-5 and TRBJ2-1; D is possibly TRBD2 (7 bases). This receptor was taken from a human donor in good health (CMV status not recorded). Some clones in this sample may be carry-over from other donors' samples. CDR3 in DNA: TGTGCTAGTGGTTTATGGGGAGGGGGCAATGAGCAGTTCTTC. Its protein product is CASGLWGGGNEQFF.